These T cell receptor beta chains were read from a single sample in a study of CD8 T cells in Susac syndrome. MiXCR was run by TCRdb on the immunoSEQ multiplex PCR reads, yielding one entry per CDR3 protein. The data contain under 300,000 distinct CDR3 sequences, almost 97% of them singletons. The specimen sequenced was CD4+ T cells from PBMCs. The origin of the receptors is a human donor with Susac syndrome. The conserved cysteine and the conserved F or W are not part of the CDR3 here. The D gene is left open where the match is weak.

TRBJ2-1 TRBV6-4 NA 11 ASSQIPGLEQF
TRBJ2-3 TRBV30 NA 12 AWRESPSTDTQY
TRBJ2-3 TRBV29-1 TRBD2 14 SAARRLREGLDTQY
TRBJ2-1 TRBV2 NA 13 ASSERGRGYNEQF
TRBJ2-1 TRBV5-4 NA 12 ASSLDSTYNEQF
TRBJ2-7 TRBV18 NA 12 ASSPGGSTYEQY
TRBJ2-1 TRBV4-1 TRBD2 14 ASSQDRASGTNEQF
TRBJ2-4 TRBV11-2 TRBD1 12 ASSLSTGANIQY
TRBJ2-5 TRBV20-1 TRBD2 14 SAQVAGGPEVKTQY
TRBJ2-3 TRBV15 NA 14 ATSRTTLTSTDTQY
TRBJ1-1 TRBV27 TRBD1 12 ASVRGGRNTEAF
TRBJ2-7 TRBV18 NA 11 ASSRGLPDEQY
TRBJ1-5 TRBV29-1 TRBD1 16 SVVIMGQGGLSNQPQH
TRBJ1-5 TRBV30 NA 15 AWSVQMGGGSNQPQH
TRBJ1-2 TRBV3-1 NA 13 ASSQLTGANYGYT
TRBJ2-3 TRBV6-5 TRBD1 11 ASRGPGTATQY
TRBJ1-1 TRBV29-1 NA 11 SVVTAGGTEAF
TRBJ2-1 TRBV2 NA 10 ASREELVEQF
TRBJ2-1 TRBV20-1 TRBD2 13 SAIPPGLASNEQF
TRBJ2-1 TRBV12-3/TRBV12-4 TRBD2 13 ASKETSGEYNEQF
TRBJ2-1 TRBV12-3/TRBV12-4 TRBD2 14 ASSFLAGTTYNEQF
TRBJ2-1 TRBV20-1 NA 12 SARRQWSYNEQF
TRBJ2-5 TRBV15 NA 14 ATSRDQPGVGETQY
TRBJ2-3 TRBV29-1 TRBD1 13 SVATGPSSTDTQY
TRBJ2-1 TRBV5-1 NA 13 ASSDLRGGDNEQF
TRBJ1-2 TRBV6-1 NA 13 ATSIRGQSNYGYT
TRBJ2-5 TRBV27 TRBD1 11 ASRQGAWETQY
TRBJ1-5 TRBV18 TRBD1 14 ASSLTGTGNNQPQH
TRBJ2-5 TRBV7-2 NA 11 ASSLQRAETQY
TRBJ1-2 TRBV5-4 NA 13 ASSSREGFRYGYT
TRBJ2-1 TRBV15 TRBD2 16 ATSRDRTSGILYNEQF
TRBJ1-1 TRBV29-1 NA 9 SVGLNTEAF
TRBJ1-4 TRBV3-1 NA 13 ASSQVVQPNEKLF
TRBJ2-7 TRBV25-1 NA 12 ASSDSARGYEQY
TRBJ2-5 TRBV5-4 TRBD1 10 ATEDRVRRQY
TRBJ2-1 TRBV20-1 TRBD2 11 SAGLAGVQLEF
TRBJ2-7 TRBV20-1 TRBD2 12 SARKGGPNYEQY
TRBJ1-2 TRBV12-3/TRBV12-4 TRBD1 11 ASSYRTGSGYT
TRBJ2-7 TRBV28 NA 12 ASSLSGGTYEQY
TRBJ1-1 TRBV5-6 NA 11 ASSSTGRTEAF
TRBJ1-5 TRBV3-1 NA 11 ASSQEGGQPQH
TRBJ1-4 TRBV29-1 TRBD1 11 SGGDSPNEKLF
TRBJ1-2 TRBV15 NA 12 ATSRMGTESGYT
TRBJ2-7 TRBV12-3/TRBV12-4 NA 11 ASSLFRSYEQY
TRBJ2-7 TRBV9 NA 13 ASSVAPMGDYEQY
TRBJ2-7 TRBV20-1 NA 10 SAPRDSNEQY
TRBJ2-4 TRBV3-1 NA 14 ASSHSPGTQVNIQY
TRBJ1-3 TRBV12-3/TRBV12-4 NA 14 ASSLSGGPTGNTIY
TRBJ1-1 TRBV4-1 NA 14 ASSQYGDGSNTEAF
TRBJ2-3 TRBV29-1 NA 14 SVEEGGAGARNTQY
TRBJ1-5 TRBV12-3/TRBV12-4 NA 13 ASSFSTQVNQPQH
TRBJ1-3 TRBV20-1 NA 12 SAKYASTGNTIY